Shown below are 14 T cell receptor beta chains from a single sample sequenced in a study of T cells in Graves' hyperthyroidism and ophthalmopathy. Using RNA transcripts as the source, TCR beta CDR3 regions were amplified. The HTBI primer set drove a first-round RT-PCR of the TCR CDR3. TCRdb used MiXCR to reprocess the multiplex PCR reads, holding one entry per CDR3 protein. The sample records more than 50,000 distinct CDR3 sequences, 49% being singletons. The material sequenced was blood. The receptor source for this set is a woman in her twenties or thirties with Graves' ophthalmopathy.

This chain joins TRBV7-8 and TRBJ2-1; 9 nucleotides line up with TRBD1. The length of the CDR3 is 12 residues. The V and J ends lost 2 bases and 12 bases, in that order; junction bases with no gene match: 2. Germline V CDR1 and CDR2: SGHVS, FQNEAQ. The CDR3 region has the DNA TGTGCCAGCAGCTTATTGGACAGGGGGCAGTTCTTC. Amino acid sequence: CASSLLDRGQFF.

The chain employs TRBV9 and TRBJ2-7, with 7 bases fitting TRBD2. CDR1 SGDLS and CDR2 YYNGEE come from the germline V gene. This CDR3 comprises 15 residues. CDR3 amino acids: CPGSARSGPIYEQYF. In nucleotides, the CDR3 is TGTCCCGGCAGCGCCCGTAGCGGGCCCATCTACGAGCAGTACTTC.

This clonotype was recorded once. One junction end disagrees with the germline gene, perhaps due to a read error. This chain links TRBV28 with TRBJ2-7; D possibly corresponds to TRBD2 (6 bases). CDR3 length equals 11 residues. The germline V gene encodes CDR1 MDHEN and CDR2 SYDVKM. The CDR3 nucleotides read TGTGCCAGCGATTCTCCCCGGGAGCCGTACTTC. It encodes CASDSPREPYF.

Ten or more counts support this clonotype. V and J are TRBV6-6 and TRBJ2-1; perhaps TRBD2 as D (7 bases). Trimming stripped 1 base from V and 3 bases from J, with 22 bases between. The CDR3 has 19 residues. Germline-derived CDR1 and CDR2 are MNHNY and SVGAGI (reference sequence). The DNA for the CDR3 is TGTGCCAGCAGTTACTGGGGGCAGCTAGCGGAGCCGATCTACAATGAGCAGTTCTTC. Its protein product is CASSYWGQLAEPIYNEQFF.

The chain combines TRBV6-2 or TRBV6-3 with TRBJ2-7, with a weak D call TRBD1 (6 bases). From germline, CDR1 is MNHEY and CDR2 SVGEGT. The CDR3 covers 15 residues. V was shortened by 2 bases and J by 0 bases, with 11 bases between the two germline ends. CDR3 sequence: CASSYDGQSSYEQYF. For the CDR3, the DNA is TGTGCCAGCAGTTACGACGGACAGAGCTCCTACGAGCAGTACTTC.

As to this clonotype: Given a much more abundant clone one base away, this may be a read error. The rearrangement links TRBV30 to TRBJ1-6; no firm D call. With 0 bases removed from V and 11 bases from J, the gap between germline ends came to 11 bases. The CDR3 is made up of 13 amino acids. CDR1 is GTSNPN and CDR2 is SVGIG in the germline V gene (reference sequence). The CDR3 DNA sequence: TGTGCCTGGAGTGTAACACCTGTGCCACCCCTCCACTTT. Translation: CAWSVTPVPPLHF.

A word on this clonotype: This could be a read error, since a much larger clone is one nucleotide away. The gene calls are TRBV28 and TRBJ2-1; 9 bases are shared with TRBD2. Germline V gene data show CDR1 as MDHEN and CDR2 as SYDVKM. This CDR3 is 15 amino acids long. As DNA, the CDR3 is TGTGCCGGCAGTTCAGCCGGGACTAGCCGCAATGAGCAGTTCTTC. Residues: CAGSSAGTSRNEQFF.

Points on this clonotype: A junction boundary mismatches the germline segment, possibly from a read error. This rearrangement joins TRBV7-2 to TRBJ2-6, with D perhaps TRBD1 or TRBD2 (5 bases each). The CDR3 covers 13 residues. Germline CDR1 reads SGHTA; CDR2 reads FQGNSA. The CDR3 loop reads CASAILGDNVLTF. CDR3 DNA sequence: TGTGCCAGCGCCATTTTGGGGGACAACGTCCTGACTTTC. Full variable domain (missing parts from reference TRBV7-2 and TRBJ2-6): GAGVSQSPSNKVTEKGKDVELRCDPISGHTALYWYRQSLGQGLEFLIYFQGNSAPDKSGLPSDRFSAERTGGSVSTLTIQRTQQEDSAVYLCASAILGDNVLTFGAGSRLTVL.

The genes are TRBV12-3 or TRBV12-4 and TRBJ1-1, with a possible D match to TRBD1 (5 bases). Trimming cost V 5 bases and J 0 bases, with 19 bases left between them. CDR3 length equals 17 residues. The CDR3 DNA reads TGTGCCAGCAGTACGGGGGAAGCCAAAAACATGAACACTGAAGCTTTCTTT. Translated, it gives CASSTGEAKNMNTEAFF.

This clonotype was seen at least ten times. The V call is TRBV12-3 or TRBV12-4, the J call TRBJ2-3, with D tentatively TRBD1 (5 bases). CDR3 size: 15 residues. V was cut by 7 bases and J by 1 base, with 15 bases left in between. In nucleotides, the CDR3 is TGTGCCAGCAACAGACAGCTTTTAGGCACAGATACGCAGTATTTT. This gives the protein CASNRQLLGTDTQYF.

This clonotype showed up just a few times. This chain connects TRBV3-1 to TRBJ2-2, with D uncertain. V shed 4 bases and J shed 3 bases, with 12 bases lying between them. The CDR3 consists of 15 residues. Germline V gene lookup returns CDR1 LGHDT and CDR2 YNNKEL (reference sequence). The CDR3 region is CASSPLGRYTGELFF. CDR3 in DNA: TGTGCCAGCAGCCCTCTAGGGCGGTACACCGGGGAGCTGTTTTTT.

This clonotype has just a few counts. The chain has TRBV28 and TRBJ2-7, with D possibly being TRBD1 or TRBD2 (6 bases each). Germline V CDR1 and CDR2: MDHEN, SYDVKM. This CDR3 has 14 residues. V dropped 7 bases and J dropped 3 bases, with 16 bases sitting between them. The CDR3 here is CASTLGGPNYEQYF. In DNA form, the CDR3 reads TGTGCCAGCACCTTGGGGGGCCCGAACTACGAGCAGTACTTC.

This clonotype was counted a single time. A much bigger clone sits one base away, suggesting this may be a read error. The chain couples TRBV6-5 to TRBJ2-7, with a possible D match to TRBD1 (6 bases). The CDR3 sequence is 15 residues long. CDR1 is MNHEY, CDR2 SVGAGI, per germline. Trimming left V 6 bases short and J 2 bases short, with 17 bases between. The DNA of the CDR3 is TGTGCCAGCAGACAGCAGGGGAGACCCGCCTACGAGCAGTACTTC. This translates into CASRQQGRPAYEQYF.

The table lists this clonotype with many counts. This chain uses TRBV7-9 with TRBJ1-4, with a tentative D call TRBD1 (6 bases). Trimming removed 5 bases at V and 0 bases at J, with 16 bases between. Germline assignment: CDR1 SEHNR and CDR2 FQNEAQ (reference sequence). CDR3 length: 17 amino acids. CDR3 nucleotides: TGTGCCAGCAGCCCTGGCTTTGGGGGCGCAACTAATGAAAAACTGTTTTTT. Translating it yields CASSPGFGGATNEKLFF.